The clone carrying this T cell receptor beta chain was seen at least ten times. Antigen unknown. TCRdb analysed the 5' RACE reads with MiXCR anew, one entry per CDR3 protein. The sample shows about 170,000 distinct CDR3 sequences, approximately 6.2% of them seen only once. This CDR3 spans 16 amino acids. Germline loops: CDR1 MNHEY, CDR2 SVGEGT. V was pared by 6 bases and J by 4 bases, with 8 bases of the junction left unmatched. This specimen belongs to a study of T cells after yellow fever vaccination. Whole-study findings and limits: A small share of clonotypes appeared in both CD4 and CD8 compartments. Abundant clonotypes (contaminants from the bulk population) could be present in FACS-sorted repertoires.

Sequencing used CD4+ T cells sorted from PBMCs, obtained on the day of the first yellow fever vaccination. The rearrangement uses TRBV6-2 or TRBV6-3 and TRBJ1-6, with 8 bases that match TRBD1. This clonotype was obtained from a man younger than 30 who received the YFV17D yellow fever vaccine. In nucleotides, the CDR3 is TGTGCCAGCAGGACCGTACGGGACAGGTATAATTCACCCCTCCACTTT. Translation gives CASRTVRDRYNSPLHF.